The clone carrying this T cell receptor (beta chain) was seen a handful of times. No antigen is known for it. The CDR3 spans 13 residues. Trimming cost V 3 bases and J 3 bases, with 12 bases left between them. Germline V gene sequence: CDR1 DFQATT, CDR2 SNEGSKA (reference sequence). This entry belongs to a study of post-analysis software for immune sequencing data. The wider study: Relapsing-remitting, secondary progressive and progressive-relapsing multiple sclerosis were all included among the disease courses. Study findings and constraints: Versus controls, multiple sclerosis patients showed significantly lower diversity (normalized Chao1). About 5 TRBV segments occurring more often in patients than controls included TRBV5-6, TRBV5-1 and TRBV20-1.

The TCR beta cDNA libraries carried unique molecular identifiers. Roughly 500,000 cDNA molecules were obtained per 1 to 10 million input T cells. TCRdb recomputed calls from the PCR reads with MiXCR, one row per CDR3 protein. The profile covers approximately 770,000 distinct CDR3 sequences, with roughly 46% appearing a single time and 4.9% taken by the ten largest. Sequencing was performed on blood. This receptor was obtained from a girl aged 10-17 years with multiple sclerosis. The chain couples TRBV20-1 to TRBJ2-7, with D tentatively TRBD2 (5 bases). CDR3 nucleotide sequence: TGCAGTGCTAGTCAGCGGATCCTCTACGAGCAGTACTTC. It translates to CSASQRILYEQYF.